This section outlines one T cell receptor beta chain sequence together with its context. This record belongs to a study of blood T cell repertoires in COVID-19. Study-level background: Samples taken during acute and convalescent COVID-19 were collected in the United States, Italy and Spain.

Germline V lookup: CDR1 SGDLS, CDR2 YYNGEE. V was shortened by 4 bases and J by 4 bases, with 12 bases between the two germline ends. The CDR3 loop spans 13 amino acids. In the source study's methods: Amplification from reference gene primers served as the basis for estimated nucleated cell counts. Repertoires were generated with immunoSEQ multiplex PCR, while TCRdb's copy carries only in-frame clones and drops some. V, J and clone size are taken as reported in that table, and D and trimming were inferred from the DNA itself. The repertoire holds tens of thousands of clones, with 85% to 90% as singletons.

The specimen was peripheral blood. The rearrangement uses TRBV9 and TRBJ2-7; D is possibly TRBD1 (5 bases). This clonotype was obtained from a woman of 80 years or more with active COVID-19. This CDR3 is CASSPTGLYEQYF. CDR3 nucleotides: TGTGCCAGCAGCCCTACAGGCCTTTACGAGCAGTACTTC.